The clone carrying this T cell receptor (beta chain) has more than one count but fewer than ten. As yet, its antigen is unknown. This sample is drawn from a study of T-cell reconstitution after alpha-beta-depleted transplantation in children. Study observations and caveats: Most T-cell counts and diversity one year after the transplant came from T cells that were newly produced.

The TCRbeta library was prepared with unique molecular identifiers. TCRdb re-derived calls from the PCR reads in MiXCR, one entry per CDR3 protein. This sample carries about 440,000 distinct CDR3 sequences, 43% of them seen once, and the ten largest clones take around a quarter. The CDR3 runs 13 residues. V shed 5 bases, J shed 5 bases, and the junction held 4 bases outside the gene matches. From germline, CDR1 is SGHTA and CDR2 FQGNSA. This receptor was obtained from a girl aged 2-9 years with aplastic anemia, due to receive a stem cell transplant. Sample: PBMCs, taken before TCRalphabeta/CD19-depleted stem cell transplant. The V call is TRBV7-2, the J call TRBJ2-5; 8 bases align to TRBD1. CDR3 sequence reads: CASSGWDRETQYF. CDR3 bases: TGTGCCAGCAGCGGATGGGACAGGGAGACCCAGTACTTC. Filled out from reference TRBV7-2 and TRBJ2-5, the complete variable domain reads GAGVSQSPSNKVTEKGKDVELRCDPISGHTALYWYRQSLGQGLEFLIYFQGNSAPDKSGLPSDRFSAERTGGSVSTLTIQRTQQEDSAVYLCASSGWDRETQYFGPGTRLLVL.